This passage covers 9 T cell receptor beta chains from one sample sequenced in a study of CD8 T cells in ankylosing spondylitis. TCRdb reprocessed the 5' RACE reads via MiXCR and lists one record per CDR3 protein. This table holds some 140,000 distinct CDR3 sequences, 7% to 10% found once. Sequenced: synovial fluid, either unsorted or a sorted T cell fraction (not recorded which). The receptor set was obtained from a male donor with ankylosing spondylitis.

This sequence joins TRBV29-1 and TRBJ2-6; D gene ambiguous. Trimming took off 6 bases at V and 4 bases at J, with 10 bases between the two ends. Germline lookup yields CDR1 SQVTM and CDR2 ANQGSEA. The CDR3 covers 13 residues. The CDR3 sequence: CSVRSLGANVLTF. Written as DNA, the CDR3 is TGCAGCGTGAGGTCCCTGGGGGCCAACGTCCTGACTTTC.

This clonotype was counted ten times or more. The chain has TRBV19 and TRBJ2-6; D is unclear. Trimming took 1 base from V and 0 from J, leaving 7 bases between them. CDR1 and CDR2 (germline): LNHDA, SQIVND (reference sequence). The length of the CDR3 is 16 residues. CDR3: CASSIGAFSGANVLTF. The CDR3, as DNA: TGTGCCAGTAGTATAGGCGCCTTCTCTGGGGCCAACGTCCTGACTTTC.

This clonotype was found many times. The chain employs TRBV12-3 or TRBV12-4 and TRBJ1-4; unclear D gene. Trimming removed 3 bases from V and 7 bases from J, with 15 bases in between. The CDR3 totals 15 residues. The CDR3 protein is CASSFAGAMGEKLFF. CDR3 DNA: TGTGCCAGCAGTTTTGCCGGTGCGATGGGTGAAAAACTGTTTTTT.

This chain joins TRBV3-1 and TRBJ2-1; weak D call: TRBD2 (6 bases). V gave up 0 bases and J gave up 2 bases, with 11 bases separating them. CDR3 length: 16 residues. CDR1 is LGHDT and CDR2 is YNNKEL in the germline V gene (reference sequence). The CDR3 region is CASSQDYSGPYNEQFF. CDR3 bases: TGTGCCAGCAGCCAAGATTACAGCGGGCCCTACAATGAGCAGTTCTTC.

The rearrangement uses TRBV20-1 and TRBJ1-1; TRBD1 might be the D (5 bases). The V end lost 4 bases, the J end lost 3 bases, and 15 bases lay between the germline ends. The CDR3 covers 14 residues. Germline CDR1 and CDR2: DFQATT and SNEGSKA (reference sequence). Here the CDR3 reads CSAKAPRGDTEAFF. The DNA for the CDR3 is TGCAGTGCTAAGGCTCCACGAGGGGACACTGAAGCTTTCTTT.

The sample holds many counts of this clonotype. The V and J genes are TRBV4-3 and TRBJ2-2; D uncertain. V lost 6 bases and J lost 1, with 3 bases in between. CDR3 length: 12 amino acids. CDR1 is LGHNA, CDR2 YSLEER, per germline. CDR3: CASSRNTGELFF. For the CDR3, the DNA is TGCGCCAGCAGTCGGAACACCGGGGAGCTGTTTTTT.

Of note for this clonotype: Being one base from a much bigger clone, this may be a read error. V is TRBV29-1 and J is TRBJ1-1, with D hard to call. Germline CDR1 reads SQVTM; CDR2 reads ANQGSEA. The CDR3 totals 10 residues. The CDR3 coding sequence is TGCAGCGGGCAGAACACTGAATCTTTCTTT. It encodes CSGQNTESFF.

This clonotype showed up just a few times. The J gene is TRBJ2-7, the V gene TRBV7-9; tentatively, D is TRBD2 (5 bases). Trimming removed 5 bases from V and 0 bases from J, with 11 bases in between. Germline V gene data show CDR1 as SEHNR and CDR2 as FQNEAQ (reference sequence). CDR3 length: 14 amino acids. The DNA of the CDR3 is TGTGCCAGCAGCCCCCGAGCGGACTCCTACGAGCAGTACTTC. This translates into CASSPRADSYEQYF.

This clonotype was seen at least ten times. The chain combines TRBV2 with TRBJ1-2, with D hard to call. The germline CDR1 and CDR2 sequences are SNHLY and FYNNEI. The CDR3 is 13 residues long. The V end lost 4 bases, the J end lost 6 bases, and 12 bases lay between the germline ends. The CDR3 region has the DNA TGTGCCAGCAGTGTAAGGCCCGCTGATGGCTACACCTTC. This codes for CASSVRPADGYTF.